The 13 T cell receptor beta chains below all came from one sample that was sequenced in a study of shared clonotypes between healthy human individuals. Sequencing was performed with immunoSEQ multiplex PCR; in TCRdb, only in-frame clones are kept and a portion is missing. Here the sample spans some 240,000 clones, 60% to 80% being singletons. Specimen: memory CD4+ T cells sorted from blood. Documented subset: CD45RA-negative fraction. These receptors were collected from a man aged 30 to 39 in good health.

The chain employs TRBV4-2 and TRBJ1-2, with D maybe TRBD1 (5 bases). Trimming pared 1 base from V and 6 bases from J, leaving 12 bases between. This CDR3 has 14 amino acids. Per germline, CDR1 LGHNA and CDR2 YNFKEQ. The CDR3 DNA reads TGTGCCAGCAGCCAAGGACGGACGGGGGATGGCTACACCTTC. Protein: CASSQGRTGDGYTF.

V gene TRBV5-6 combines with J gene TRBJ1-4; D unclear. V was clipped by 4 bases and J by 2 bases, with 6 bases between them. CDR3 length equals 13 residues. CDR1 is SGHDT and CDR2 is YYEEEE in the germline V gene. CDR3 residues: CASSIDTNEKLFF. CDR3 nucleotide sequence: TGTGCCAGCAGCATTGACACTAATGAAAAACTGTTTTTT.

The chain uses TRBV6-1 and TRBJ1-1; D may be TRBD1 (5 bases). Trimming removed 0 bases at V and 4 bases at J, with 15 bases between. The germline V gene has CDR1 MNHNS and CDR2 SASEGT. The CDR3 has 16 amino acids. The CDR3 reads CASSEALPGSGTEAFF. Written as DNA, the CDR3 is TGTGCCAGCAGTGAAGCGCTTCCAGGGTCGGGCACTGAAGCTTTCTTT.

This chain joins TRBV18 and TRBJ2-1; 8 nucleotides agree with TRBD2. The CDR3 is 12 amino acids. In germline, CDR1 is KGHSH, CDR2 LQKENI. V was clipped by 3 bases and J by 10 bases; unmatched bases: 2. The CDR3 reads CASSPRLAEQFF. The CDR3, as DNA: TGTGCCAGCTCACCCCGACTAGCGGAGCAGTTCTTC.

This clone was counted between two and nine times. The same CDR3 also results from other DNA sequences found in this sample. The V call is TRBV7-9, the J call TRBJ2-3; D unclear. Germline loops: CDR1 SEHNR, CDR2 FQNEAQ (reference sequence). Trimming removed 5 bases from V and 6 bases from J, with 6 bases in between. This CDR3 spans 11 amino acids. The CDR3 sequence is CASSLSDTQYF. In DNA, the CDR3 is TGTGCCAGCAGCCTAAGCGATACGCAGTATTTT.

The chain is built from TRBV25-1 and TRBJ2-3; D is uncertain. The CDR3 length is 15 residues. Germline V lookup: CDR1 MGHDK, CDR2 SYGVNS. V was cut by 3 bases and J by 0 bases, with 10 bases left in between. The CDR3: CASSDATDSTDTQYF. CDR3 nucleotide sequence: TGTGCCAGCAGTGATGCCACGGATAGCACAGATACGCAGTATTTT.

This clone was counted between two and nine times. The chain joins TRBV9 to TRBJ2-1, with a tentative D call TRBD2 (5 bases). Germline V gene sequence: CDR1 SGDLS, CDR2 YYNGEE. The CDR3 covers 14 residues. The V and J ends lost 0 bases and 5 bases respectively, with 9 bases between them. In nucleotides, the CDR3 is TGTGCCAGCAGCGTAGCTCTCGGGAACAATGAGCAGTTCTTC. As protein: CASSVALGNNEQFF.

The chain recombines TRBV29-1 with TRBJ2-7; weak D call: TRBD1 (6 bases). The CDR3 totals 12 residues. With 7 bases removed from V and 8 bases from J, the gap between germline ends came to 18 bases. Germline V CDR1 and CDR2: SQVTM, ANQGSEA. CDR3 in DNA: TGCAGCGCGACCTCGGACAGAGGGAAGCAGTACTTC. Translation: CSATSDRGKQYF.

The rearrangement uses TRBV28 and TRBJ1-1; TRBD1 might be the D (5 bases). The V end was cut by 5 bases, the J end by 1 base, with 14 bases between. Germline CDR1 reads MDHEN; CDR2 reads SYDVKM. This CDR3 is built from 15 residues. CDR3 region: CASSLDIVGNTEAFF. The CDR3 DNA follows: TGTGCCAGCAGTCTGGACATTGTCGGGAACACTGAAGCTTTCTTT.

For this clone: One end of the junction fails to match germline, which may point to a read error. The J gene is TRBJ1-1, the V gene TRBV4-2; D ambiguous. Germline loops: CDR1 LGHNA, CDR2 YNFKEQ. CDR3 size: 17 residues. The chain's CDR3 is CASRQAPSLPPGTEAFF. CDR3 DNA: TGTGCCAGCAGGCAAGCACCAAGTCTACCTCCTGGCACTGAAGCTTTCTTT.

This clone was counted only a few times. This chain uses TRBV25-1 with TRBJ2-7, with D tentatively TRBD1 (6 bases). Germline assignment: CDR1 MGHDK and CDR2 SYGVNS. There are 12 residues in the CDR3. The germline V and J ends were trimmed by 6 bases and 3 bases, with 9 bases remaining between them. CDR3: CASSPQGYEQYF. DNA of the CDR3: TGTGCCAGCAGCCCACAGGGCTACGAGCAGTACTTC.

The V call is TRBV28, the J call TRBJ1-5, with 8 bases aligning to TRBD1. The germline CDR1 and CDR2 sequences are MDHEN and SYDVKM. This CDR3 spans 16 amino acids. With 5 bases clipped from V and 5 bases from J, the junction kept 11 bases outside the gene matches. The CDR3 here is CASSLFGTGGYQPQHF. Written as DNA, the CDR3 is TGTGCCAGCAGTCTCTTCGGAACAGGGGGTTATCAGCCCCAGCATTTT.

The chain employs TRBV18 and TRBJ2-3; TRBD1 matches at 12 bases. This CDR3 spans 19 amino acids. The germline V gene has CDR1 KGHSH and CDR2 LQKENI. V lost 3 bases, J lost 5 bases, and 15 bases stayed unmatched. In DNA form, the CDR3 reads TGTGCCAGCTCACCGCTAGCACGTACCGGGACAGGGGGCAAAGATACGCAGTATTTT. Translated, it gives CASSPLARTGTGGKDTQYF.